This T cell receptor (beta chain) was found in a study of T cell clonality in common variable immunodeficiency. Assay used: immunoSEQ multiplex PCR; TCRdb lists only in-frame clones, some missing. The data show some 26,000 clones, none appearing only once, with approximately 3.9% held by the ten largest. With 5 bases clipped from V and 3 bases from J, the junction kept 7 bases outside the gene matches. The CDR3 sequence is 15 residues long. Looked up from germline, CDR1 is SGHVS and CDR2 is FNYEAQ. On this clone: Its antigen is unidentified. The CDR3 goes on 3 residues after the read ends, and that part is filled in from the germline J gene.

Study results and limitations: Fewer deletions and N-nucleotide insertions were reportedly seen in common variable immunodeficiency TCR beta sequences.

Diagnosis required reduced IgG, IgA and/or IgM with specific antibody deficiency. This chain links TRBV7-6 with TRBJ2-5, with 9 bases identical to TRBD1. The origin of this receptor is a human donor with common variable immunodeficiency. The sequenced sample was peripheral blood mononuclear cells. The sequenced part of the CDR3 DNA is TGTGCCAGCAGCGAGAGGACAGGGGCGGAAGAGACC. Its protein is CASSERTGAEET. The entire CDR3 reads CASSERTGAEETQYF.